The T cell receptor (beta chain) described here comes from a study of cytomegalovirus exposure and HLA in healthy donors. A word on this clone: The antigen is not known.

Study-wide findings and caveats: A prior analysis recorded that most TCR beta V segments were productive about 87% or about 30% of the time. A later analysis showed HLA-associated TCR beta chains outstripping equally common others in clonal expansion. Presence/absence analysis assumed near-uniform sequencing depth across donors.

This CDR3 spans 14 amino acids. The J segment lost 3 bases and the V segment lost 3 bases, leaving 3 bases of the junction unmatched. Germline V gene sequence: CDR1 SGHDT, CDR2 YYEEEE. It was with 60 Vbeta and 13 Jbeta primers that the PCR ran. Assay: immunoSEQ multiplex PCR; the TCRdb copy retains only in-frame clones and omits some. The sample lists 150,000 or so clones, over 70% occurring once. Material for sequencing was PBMCs. The sequence derives from a man aged 25-45 years in good health and CMV-seropositive. The chain joins TRBV5-6 to TRBJ2-7; TRBD1 aligns across 10 bases. The CDR3 DNA follows: TGTGCCAGCAGCTACGGGACAGGGGACTACGAGCAGTACTTC. It specifies CASSYGTGDYEQYF.